The 18 T cell receptor beta chains reported below all come from one sample, sequenced in a study of blood T cells in healthy people across ages (dated by TCRdb to between 2014 and 2017). The library was generated by 5' RACE. A second PCR of about 7 to 12 cycles was performed with a sample-barcoded 5' primer and a J-beta primer mix. TCRdb reprocessing: public reads trimmed at Q25 with fastp, clones called with MiXCR, in-frame beta chains kept. All rows with the same CDR3 protein become a single entry with the most common DNA and genes. For this sample the table gives approximately 1,700,000 distinct CDR3 sequences, of which roughly 43% were detected only once. The ten most abundant clones make up about 21% of the sample. The sequenced sample consisted of blood. These receptors all stem from a human donor in good health.

This clonotype was seen more than once but under ten times. This chain uses TRBV18 with TRBJ2-7, with D tentatively TRBD2 (5 bases). V was cut by 2 bases and J by 4 bases, with 15 bases left in between. This CDR3 comprises 15 residues. The germline gives CDR1 KGHSH, CDR2 LQKENI. CDR3 region: CASSPSGVPNYEQYF. For the CDR3, the DNA is TGTGCCAGCTCACCATCCGGGGTCCCTAATTACGAGCAGTACTTC.

The rearrangement links TRBV12-3 or TRBV12-4 to TRBJ2-1; D perhaps matches TRBD1 (5 bases). V was shortened by 4 bases and J by 5 bases, with 12 bases between the two germline ends. This CDR3 region has 14 residues. The CDR3 reads CASSSGHQHNEQFF. The CDR3 nucleotides read TGTGCCAGCAGTTCCGGACACCAACACAATGAGCAGTTCTTC.

The chain employs TRBV7-9 and TRBJ2-4; D is unresolved. The J call is in doubt because the DNA end fits TRBJ2-7 better. Germline values: CDR1 SEHNR, CDR2 FQNEAQ (reference sequence). The CDR3 has 12 amino acids. The CDR3 loop reads CASSRHFYEQYF. For the CDR3, the DNA is TGTGCCAGCAGCCGACACTTCTACGAGCAGTACTTC.

This clonotype was detected only a few times. V usage is TRBV5-6 and J usage is TRBJ2-5; D perhaps matches TRBD2 (6 bases). In germline, CDR1 is SGHDT, CDR2 YYEEEE. V lost 3 bases to trimming and J lost 5 bases, with 11 bases between them. The CDR3 covers 13 residues. The chain's CDR3 is CASSWRVGETQYF. CDR3 DNA sequence: TGTGCCAGCAGCTGGAGGGTAGGCGAGACCCAGTACTTC.

V usage is TRBV29-1 and J usage is TRBJ2-3; D unresolved. V lost 3 bases and J lost 9, with 10 bases in between. CDR3 length equals 11 residues. Germline CDR1 reads SQVTM; CDR2 reads ANQGSEA. The chain's CDR3 is CSVDGLRTQYF. DNA of the CDR3: TGCAGCGTTGACGGGTTGAGGACGCAGTATTTT.

This clonotype has just a few counts. CDR3 sequence (DNA): TGCAGTGCACGGTTCTTTCGGGGGACCTCTGGTTTTGAGCAGTACTTC. Translation gives CSARFFRGTSGFEQYF. The V gene is TRBV20-1, the J gene TRBJ2-4; possible D gene TRBD2, 6 bases. The CDR3 sequence is 16 residues long. The V and J ends lost 6 bases and 13 bases respectively, with 31 bases between them. The V gene's germline CDR1 is DFQATT and CDR2 SNEGSKA (reference sequence).

This clonotype came up a few times. The CDR3 sequence: CASIPSTENEQFF. The CDR3 DNA follows: TGTGCCAGCATTCCCTCGACGGAGAATGAGCAGTTCTTC. The chain recombines TRBV12-3 or TRBV12-4 with TRBJ2-1; D is unclear. This CDR3 has 13 amino acids. V was pared by 7 bases and J by 7 bases, with 14 bases between.

This chain uses TRBV20-1 with TRBJ2-4; 9 positions match TRBD1. CDR3 length: 12 amino acids. The germline CDR1 and CDR2 sequences are DFQATT and SNEGSKA (reference sequence). Losses at the gene ends were 4 bases for V and 10 bases for J; bases not matched to a gene: 5. The CDR3 loop is CSAIDRGFIQYF. The CDR3, as DNA: TGCAGTGCTATTGACAGGGGGTTTATTCAGTACTTC.

This clonotype has only a few counts. This sequence joins TRBV4-2 and TRBJ1-1; D uncertain. The CDR3 loop spans 13 amino acids. Germline CDR1 reads LGHNA; CDR2 reads YNFKEQ. The ends were cut back, 2 bases at V and 2 bases at J, with 6 bases in the middle. In DNA form, the CDR3 reads TGTGCCAGCAGCCAAACAAATAACACTGAAGCTTTCTTT. Protein sequence: CASSQTNNTEAFF.

This chain joins TRBV6-5 and TRBJ2-1; TRBD1 agrees at 7 bases. The assigned J gene may be wrong: the sequence end matches TRBJ2-7 better. This CDR3 is built from 16 residues. From germline, CDR1 is MNHEY and CDR2 SVGAGI. CDR3 in amino acids: CASSKLYRGPYNEQYF. CDR3 in DNA: TGTGCCAGCAGCAAACTCTACAGGGGTCCCTACAATGAGCAGTACTTC.

This clonotype was found a few times. The V and J genes are TRBV29-1 and TRBJ2-5; TRBD2 matches at 8 bases. The germline V gene encodes CDR1 SQVTM and CDR2 ANQGSEA. The CDR3 length is 14 residues. The J segment lost 5 bases and the V segment lost 4 bases, leaving 9 bases of the junction unmatched. CDR3: CSVVLRGGTETQYF. CDR3 nucleotides: TGCAGCGTTGTTTTACGGGGGGGCACTGAGACCCAGTACTTC.

This clonotype was recorded a few times. The chain employs TRBV25-1 and TRBJ2-3; TRBD1 agrees at 7 bases. Germline CDR1 MGHDK, CDR2 SYGVNS. The trim removed 4 bases at V and 4 bases at J, leaving 11 bases unmatched. This CDR3 has 16 residues. The CDR3 DNA sequence: TGTGCCAGCAGTGTCGGGGACAGCCTCTTTCCAGATACGCAGTATTTT. Its translation is CASSVGDSLFPDTQYF.

This clonotype was seen a single time. At one boundary the junction diverges from the germline segment, which might be a read error. The J gene is TRBJ1-6, the V gene TRBV6-5, with 7 bases aligning to TRBD1. CDR1 is MNHEY and CDR2 is SVGAGI in the germline V gene. The CDR3 is 15 amino acids. CDR3 amino acids: CASSYDTGAGSLLHF. CDR3 sequence (DNA): TGTGCCAGCAGTTACGATACAGGGGCGGGATCACTCCTCCACTTT.

Written as DNA, the CDR3 is TGTGCCAGCAGCCACTACAGGGGCCAGGGGTCCTACAATGAGCAGTTCTTC. This translates into CASSHYRGQGSYNEQFF. V usage is TRBV3-1 and J usage is TRBJ2-1, with 7 bases matching TRBD1. V dropped 3 bases and J dropped 1; count of bases not matched to a gene: 9. Per germline, CDR1 LGHDT and CDR2 YNNKEL (reference sequence). CDR3 length equals 17 residues.

This clonotype has just a few counts. J is TRBJ2-1 and V is TRBV9; D might be TRBD2 (7 bases). The CDR3 is 15 amino acids. Germline-derived CDR1 and CDR2 are SGDLS and YYNGEE. V was pared by 0 bases and J by 5 bases, with 12 bases between. Here the CDR3 DNA reads TGTGCCAGCAGCGTAGGAGGGGGGGCCCACAATGAGCAGTTCTTC. Translation gives CASSVGGGAHNEQFF.

This chain connects TRBV28 to TRBJ1-5; a weak D match, TRBD1 (6 bases). Per germline, CDR1 MDHEN and CDR2 SYDVKM. The CDR3 loop spans 16 amino acids. Between the trimmed V and J ends, which lost 1 base and 3 bases, there was a span of 13 bases. This CDR3 is CASSLSGRGNNQPQHF. The CDR3 DNA reads TGTGCCAGCAGTTTATCGGGCAGGGGAAACAATCAGCCCCAGCATTTT.

A few counts support this clonotype. The genes are TRBV29-1 and TRBJ1-1, with no clear D. The length of the CDR3 is 12 residues. CDR1 and CDR2 from the germline V gene are SQVTM and ANQGSEA. With 5 bases removed from V and 1 base from J, the gap between germline ends came to 8 bases. The CDR3 DNA sequence: TGCAGCGTTTACACAGAGAACACTGAAGCTTTCTTT. Amino acids: CSVYTENTEAFF.

The chain couples TRBV3-1 to TRBJ2-5; TRBD2 agrees at 9 bases. V lost 4 bases, J lost 5 bases, and 5 bases stayed unmatched. CDR3 length equals 14 residues. Germline assignment: CDR1 LGHDT and CDR2 YNNKEL (reference sequence). Written as DNA, the CDR3 is TGTGCCAGCAGCCTAGCGGGGGAAGCTGAGACCCAGTACTTC. Amino acid sequence: CASSLAGEAETQYF.